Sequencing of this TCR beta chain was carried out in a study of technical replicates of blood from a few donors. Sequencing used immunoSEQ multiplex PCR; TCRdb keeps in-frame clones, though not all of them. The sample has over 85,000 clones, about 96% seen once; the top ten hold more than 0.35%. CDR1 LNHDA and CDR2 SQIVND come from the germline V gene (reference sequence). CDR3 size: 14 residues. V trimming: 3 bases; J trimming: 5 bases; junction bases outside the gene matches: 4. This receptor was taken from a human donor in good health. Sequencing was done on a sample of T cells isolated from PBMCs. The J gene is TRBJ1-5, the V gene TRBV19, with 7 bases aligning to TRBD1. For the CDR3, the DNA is TGTGCCAGTAGTATTCTCAGGGGGGATCAGCCCCAGCATTTT. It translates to CASSILRGDQPQHF.